The clone carrying this TCR beta chain occurred many times. What it binds is not known. CDR3 size: 15 residues. The germline V and J ends were trimmed by 1 base and 2 bases, with 10 bases remaining between them. In germline, CDR1 is SGHTA, CDR2 FQGNSA. On the day of bone marrow donation, the related graft donor provided peripheral blood. The data were obtained in a study of T cells after posttransplantation cyclophosphamide. This table comes from immunoSEQ multiplex PCR, and its TCRdb copy is limited to in-frame clones, with some not included. The table lists 40,000 to 55,000 clones, with no singletons. Findings and limits, study-wide: Tissue-infiltrating T cells from skin or gut overlapped little with blood T cells. Later blood repertoires were often dominated by clones from the donor CD8+ memory compartment. Recipient CMV seropositivity and CMV reactivation strongly tracked TRB clonality.

This chain connects TRBV7-2 to TRBJ2-3; D is unresolved. The receptor's source is a man aged 40-50 years in good health, CMV-negative, and a related stem cell transplant donor. The source material was PBMCs. Here the CDR3 reads CASSLVRRFTDTQYF. The CDR3 DNA reads as TGTGCCAGCAGCTTAGTTCGGAGATTCACAGATACGCAGTATTTT.